This TCR beta chain is drawn from a study of vaccination and CD4 T cells after COVID-19. Treatment noted: approximately nine-day PBMC culture with coronavirus spike peptide pools or control peptides (ViraFEST assay). Expansion of antigen-specific T cells with peptide pools by ViraFEST preceded sequencing of TCRs. An Oncomine TCR Beta short-read assay was used to sequence the DNA from cultured CD4+ T cells. Using its own MiXCR run on the PCR reads, TCRdb lists one record per CDR3 protein. This repertoire shows tens of thousands of distinct CDR3 sequences, approximately 67% found once; its top ten account for around 15%. With 5 bases removed from V and 4 bases from J, the gap between germline ends came to 11 bases. Germline values: CDR1 KGHSH, CDR2 LQKENI. The length of the CDR3 is 13 residues. About this clonotype itself: Its antigen is as yet unknown.

The clonotype comes from a human donor who received a COVID-19 vaccine. The sample in question was CD4+ T cells from blood, cultured in vitro, obtained after SARS-CoV-2 vaccination. The rearrangement links TRBV18 to TRBJ2-5; D call uncertain. The CDR3 nucleotides read TGTGCCAGCTCATCGACCTCATTAGAGACCCAGTACTTC. Its protein is CASSSTSLETQYF. The entire variable domain, with the rest obtained from reference TRBV18 and TRBJ2-5, is as follows: NAGVMQNPRHLVRRRGQEARLRCSPMKGHSHVYWYRQLPEEGLKFMVYLQKENIIDESGMPKERFSAEFPKEGPSILRIQQVVRGDSAAYFCASSSTSLETQYFGPGTRLLVL.